The present entry profiles one TCR beta chain with its context. This table comes from immunoSEQ multiplex PCR, and its TCRdb copy is limited to in-frame clones, with some not included. The sample lists some 66,000 clones, approximately 92% occurring once. These data are taken from a study of Tregs in tolerant kidney transplant recipients. Unstimulated regulatory T cells (CD4+CD25+CD127-), CD4+CD25- non-regulatory cells, CD4 and CD8 cells were FACS-sorted from thawed PBMCs. This TCR was sampled from a human donor who received a combined kidney and bone marrow transplant. The sample in question was CD8+ T cells from blood, obtained before the transplant.

The CDR3 loop is CASSILRGTNTEAFF. The CDR3 nucleotides are TGTGCCAGTAGTATCCTAAGGGGGACGAACACTGAAGCTTTCTTT. The V gene is TRBV19, the J gene TRBJ1-1; possibly TRBD1 for D (6 bases). Germline CDR1 reads LNHDA; CDR2 reads SQIVND (reference sequence). The CDR3 loop spans 15 amino acids. V lost 3 bases, J lost 1 base, and 12 bases lay in between.